Reported below is one T cell receptor (beta chain). CDR3 length: 13 amino acids. After removal of 6 bases from V and 5 bases from J, the junction contained 5 bases not matched to a gene. Germline V CDR1 and CDR2: LNHDA, SQIVND (reference sequence). The sample belongs to a study of CD8+CD57+ T cells in acquired aplastic anemia. Template material for TCR beta VDJ and CDR3 profiling consisted of genomic DNA. TCRdb reprocessed the reads via MiXCR and lists one record per CDR3 protein. In the table there are 150,000 to 200,000 distinct CDR3 sequences, around 40% of which are singletons. The chain couples TRBV19 to TRBJ2-5; 8 nucleotides agree with TRBD2. The sequence was obtained from a human donor in good health. Source material: sorted CD4+, CD8+, or CD8+CD57+ T cells (not recorded which) from PBMCs. The CDR3 coding sequence is TGTGCCAGTAGGACGACTAGCGAGGAGACCCAGTACTTC. This sequence encodes CASRTTSEETQYF.